Following are 10 T cell receptor beta chains from one sample sequenced in a study of cytomegalovirus exposure and HLA in healthy donors. 60 Vbeta and 13 Jbeta primers were used in PCR. Libraries were prepared by immunoSEQ multiplex PCR; TCRdb keeps only in-frame clonotypes and omits some of them. The profile shows around 130,000 clones, roughly 77% of them singletons. The sequencing sample was made of PBMCs. The receptors were gathered from a middle-aged man in good health and CMV-seronegative.

This clone has a handful of counts. This sequence joins TRBV5-4 and TRBJ2-2, with D possibly TRBD1 on 5 matching bases. CDR3 length equals 16 residues. Trimming removed 3 bases from V and 1 base from J, with 13 bases in between. Germline-derived CDR1 and CDR2 are SGHNT and YYREEE (reference sequence). The CDR3, as DNA: TGTGCCAGCAGCTCCCCCGACAGAATGAACACCGGGGAGCTGTTTTTT. This gives the protein CASSSPDRMNTGELFF.

This chain joins TRBV9 and TRBJ2-2; no firm D call. V lost 0 bases, J lost 2 bases, and 11 bases lay in between. Germline CDR1 and CDR2: SGDLS and YYNGEE. This CDR3 contains 16 residues. For the CDR3, the DNA is TGTGCCAGCAGCGTAGCTTCCAGATTCAACACCGGGGAGCTGTTTTTT. Its translation: CASSVASRFNTGELFF.

The chain uses TRBV7-2 and TRBJ1-5; D not resolved. CDR1 is SGHTA, CDR2 FQGNSA, per germline. The CDR3 runs to 13 residues. The V and J ends lost 0 bases and 3 bases respectively, with 3 bases between them. The CDR3 loop is CASSLAHNQPQHF. DNA for the CDR3: TGTGCCAGCAGCTTAGCCCACAATCAGCCCCAGCATTTT. Filled out from reference TRBV7-2 and TRBJ1-5, the complete variable domain reads GAGVSQSPSNKVTEKGKDVELRCDPISGHTALYWYRQSLGQGLEFLIYFQGNSAPDKSGLPSDRFSAERTGGSVSTLTIQRTQQEDSAVYLCASSLAHNQPQHFGDGTRLSIL.

The table lists this clone with a few counts. The chain carries TRBV29-1 and TRBJ2-7; 8 positions agree with TRBD1. The CDR3 runs to 14 residues. The trim removed 0 bases at V and 7 bases at J, leaving 8 bases unmatched. Germline CDR1 and CDR2: SQVTM and ANQGSEA. The chain's CDR3 is CSVEDRNRGSEQYF. The DNA for the CDR3 is TGCAGCGTTGAAGATCGGAACAGGGGGTCGGAGCAGTACTTC.

The chain employs TRBV14 and TRBJ1-1; no reliable D call. CDR3 length equals 15 residues. Germline V gene data show CDR1 as SGHDN and CDR2 as FVKESK. V dropped 2 bases and J dropped 6 bases, with 16 bases sitting between them. The CDR3 DNA follows: TGTGCCAGCAGCCAACTGACCTCCCTGGGCGCTGAAGCTTTCTTT. Translation gives CASSQLTSLGAEAFF.

The V gene is TRBV29-1, the J gene TRBJ2-1; 10 nucleotides match TRBD2. Germline trimming cut 8 bases from V and 5 bases from J; bases unmatched to any gene: 15. The CDR3 sequence is 16 residues long. The germline gives CDR1 SQVTM, CDR2 ANQGSEA. CDR3 DNA sequence: TGCAGCTTTTCCCAAATTACTAGCGGGACCCACAATGAGCAGTTCTTC. It codes for CSFSQITSGTHNEQFF.

The rearrangement joins TRBV9 to TRBJ2-2, with unresolved D. V lost 6 bases to trimming and J lost 0 bases, with 9 bases between them. Germline values: CDR1 SGDLS, CDR2 YYNGEE. This CDR3 is built from 14 residues. The CDR3 nucleotides read TGTGCCAGCATGGCCCGTACGAACACCGGGGAGCTGTTTTTT. Residues: CASMARTNTGELFF.

The gene calls are TRBV11-2 and TRBJ1-1, with D perhaps TRBD1 (5 bases). Germline-derived CDR1 and CDR2 are SGHAT and FQNNGV. Trimming left V 5 bases short and J 4 bases short, with 14 bases between. The CDR3 loop spans 14 amino acids. CDR3 in amino acids: CASSPAGGGTEAFF. The CDR3 bases are TGTGCCAGCAGCCCAGCCGGGGGAGGCACTGAAGCTTTCTTT.

This clone came up a few times. The J gene is TRBJ2-3, the V gene TRBV10-3; D may be TRBD1 (7 bases). Germline CDR1 and CDR2: ENHRY and SYGVKD. The CDR3 has 15 residues. Deletions cut 0 bases from V and 5 bases from J, with 12 bases between. The CDR3 protein is CAISESRQGGDTQYF. The DNA for the CDR3 is TGTGCCATCAGTGAGTCGAGACAGGGAGGAGATACGCAGTATTTT.

This sequence joins TRBV2 and TRBJ2-3; a weak D match, TRBD2 (5 bases). Trimming pared 9 bases from V and 0 bases from J, leaving 10 bases between. Germline V gene sequence: CDR1 SNHLY, CDR2 FYNNEI. CDR3 length: 13 residues. CDR3 sequence (DNA): TGTGCCAGGACGGGGTCGAGCACAGATACGCAGTATTTT. It translates to CARTGSSTDTQYF.